This TCR beta chain was sequenced for a study of blood T cell repertoires in COVID-19. Whole-study context: Researchers got acute and convalescent COVID-19 samples from the United States, Italy and Spain. T cells, B-cell-depleted T cells, or PBMCs provided the cDNA or gDNA that served as material.

Per the original methods: Scientists estimated how many nucleated cells there were by amplifying reference gene primers. The data were produced by immunoSEQ multiplex PCR, yet TCRdb's version contains in-frame clones alone and is incomplete. The DNA gave D and trimming, while V, J and clone size come from that table. The data hold about 210,000 clones, with under 95% observed a single time. The receptor's source is a man under 40 with acute or convalescent COVID-19. Material: peripheral blood.

The CDR3 DNA follows: TGTGCCAGCAGCTTAGATGGGAGTTTCTACGAGCAGTACTTC. Translating it yields CASSLDGSFYEQYF. The chain couples TRBV7-9 to TRBJ2-7; tentatively, D is TRBD2 (5 bases). Per the germline V gene, CDR1 is SEHNR and CDR2 is FQNEAQ (reference sequence). The CDR3 contains 14 residues. Trimming stripped 1 base from V and 3 bases from J, with 10 bases between.